This is a list of T cell receptor beta chains from one sample in a study of CD8 T cells in Susac syndrome. TCRdb re-called the immunoSEQ multiplex PCR reads with MiXCR, one entry per CDR3 protein. This sample has more than 150,000 distinct CDR3 sequences, with 90% to 95% found just once. Specimen: CD4+ T cells from PBMCs. These receptors were taken from a human donor with Susac syndrome. Each CDR3 is given with its conserved first and last residue. D genes are given only for firm matches. Part of the rows lack a size; the others show once, few, many or a class for expanded clones.

clone_size	d_call	v_call	j_call	cdr3_aa	cdr3_nt
-	-	TRBV18	TRBJ2-7	CASSGQKGPHYEQYF	TGTGCCAGCTCAGGCCAAAAGGGACCACATTACGAGCAGTACTTC
-	-	TRBV18	TRBJ1-3	CASSPDPSGNTIYF	TGTGCCAGCTCACCAGACCCCTCTGGAAACACCATATATTTT
-	TRBD1	TRBV25-1	TRBJ1-1	CASSPRTGTIEAFF	TGTGCCAGCAGTCCCCGGACAGGGACGATCGAAGCTTTCTTT
-	-	TRBV21-1	TRBJ2-1	CASSLFRGPAVTNEQFF	TGTGCCAGCAGCCTTTTCAGGGGGCCCGCGGTGACTAATGAGCAGTTCTTC
-	-	TRBV5-4	TRBJ2-1	CASSKTENEQFF	TGTGCCAGCAGCAAGACAGAAAATGAGCAGTTCTTC
-	-	TRBV29-1	TRBJ2-5	CSVEVRETQYF	TGCAGCGTTGAAGTTCGGGAGACCCAGTACTTC
-	-	TRBV27	TRBJ1-6	CASSFSVGKAYNSPLHF	TGTGCCAGCAGTTTTAGTGTCGGGAAAGCCTATAATTCACCCCTCCACTTT
-	TRBD1	TRBV9	TRBJ2-7	CASSVAGQGQYEQYF	TGTGCCAGCAGCGTGGCCGGACAGGGCCAATACGAGCAGTACTTC
-	-	TRBV2	TRBJ2-5	CASAVTGKGETPQYF	TGTGCCTCAGCGGTTACGGGGAAGGGAGAGACCCCCCAGTACTTC
-	-	TRBV6-2/TRBV6-3	TRBJ2-5	CASSTGPQETQYF	TGTGCCAGCAGTACCGGGCCACAAGAGACCCAGTACTTC
-	TRBD1	TRBV9	TRBJ1-1	CASSVVGQEGEAFF	TGTGCCAGCAGCGTAGTGGGACAGGAGGGTGAAGCTTTCTTT
-	-	TRBV4-3	TRBJ2-2	CASSQDLGQGDTGELFF	TGCGCCAGCAGCCAAGACTTGGGGCAGGGTGACACCGGGGAGCTGTTTTTT
-	TRBD2	TRBV7-2	TRBJ2-5	CASSLGGGGAPKTQYF	TGTGCCAGCAGCTTAGGCGGCGGGGGGGCCCCGAAGACCCAGTACTTC
-	-	TRBV7-2	TRBJ2-7	CASSFRESYEQYF	TGTGCCAGCAGCTTCAGGGAGTCCTACGAGCAGTACTTC
-	TRBD1	TRBV20-1	TRBJ2-5	CSAERDRTQETQYF	TGCAGTGCAGAGAGGGACAGGACACAAGAGACCCAGTACTTC
-	TRBD1	TRBV13	TRBJ1-2	CASSWGQGDGYTF	TGTGCCAGCAGCTGGGGACAGGGCGACGGCTACACCTTC
-	-	TRBV4-2	TRBJ1-6	CASSQDTNNSPLHF	TGTGCCAGCAGCCAAGACACCAATAATTCACCCCTCCACTTT
-	-	TRBV20-1	TRBJ2-2	CSARDNGNTGELFF	TGCAGTGCTAGAGATAACGGGAACACCGGGGAGCTGTTTTTT
once	TRBD2	TRBV7-2	TRBJ2-1	CASLRGLAGGEQFF	TGTGCCAGCCTGAGGGGGCTAGCGGGGGGAGAGCAGTTCTTC
-	-	TRBV29-1	TRBJ2-5	CSVVGGGRVETQYF	TGCAGCGTTGTGGGGGGGGGCCGTGTAGAGACCCAGTACTTC
-	-	TRBV28	TRBJ2-7	CASETGTLNHEQYF	TGTGCCAGTGAAACCGGGACTTTAAACCACGAGCAGTACTTC
-	-	TRBV24-1	TRBJ1-5	CATSDNQGRQPQHF	TGTGCCACCAGTGATAACCAGGGGAGGCAGCCCCAGCATTTT
-	-	TRBV10-3	TRBJ1-5	CAISESGETNQPQHF	TGTGCCATCAGTGAGTCCGGGGAAACGAATCAGCCCCAGCATTTT
-	TRBD1	TRBV3-1	TRBJ1-5	CASSRGTAKNQPQHF	TGTGCCAGCAGCCGCGGGACAGCCAAGAATCAGCCCCAGCATTTT
-	-	TRBV20-1	TRBJ2-1	CSASGGQNEQFF	TGCAGTGCTAGCGGGGGGCAGAATGAGCAGTTCTTC
-	-	TRBV4-3	TRBJ2-2	CASSQEVGGTGELFF	TGCGCCAGCAGCCAAGAGGTGGGGGGAACCGGGGAGCTGTTTTTT
-	-	TRBV20-1	TRBJ1-6	CSASDSSYNSPLHF	TGCAGTGCCTCCGACAGCTCCTATAATTCACCCCTCCACTTT
-	-	TRBV5-4	TRBJ2-3	CASSLTGRMADTQYF	TGTGCCAGCAGCTTGACAGGGAGAATGGCAGATACGCAGTATTTT
-	-	TRBV18	TRBJ2-2	CASSYDTGELFF	TGTGCCAGCTCCTACGACACCGGGGAGCTGTTTTTT
-	-	TRBV12-5	TRBJ2-3	CASGIGLPESDTQYF	TGTGCTAGTGGTATTGGACTACCCGAGTCGGATACGCAGTATTTT
-	-	TRBV29-1	TRBJ2-1	CSVAKSGVTWEEQFF	TGCAGCGTCGCCAAATCGGGGGTAACCTGGGAGGAGCAGTTCTTC
-	-	TRBV12-3/TRBV12-4	TRBJ1-5	CASSGTINQPQHF	TGTGCCAGCAGCGGGACCATCAATCAGCCCCAGCATTTT
-	-	TRBV5-1	TRBJ1-6	CASSLGLYNSPLHF	TGCGCCAGCAGCTTGGGCCTTTATAATTCACCCCTCCACTTT
-	TRBD1	TRBV4-2	TRBJ1-2	CASSQPGQGGGYTF	TGTGCCAGCAGCCAGCCGGGACAGGGAGGCGGCTACACCTTC
once	TRBD2	TRBV2	TRBJ2-1	CASRTSGGSPMEQFF	TGTGCCAGCAGGACTAGCGGGGGGTCTCCGATGGAGCAGTTCTTC
-	-	TRBV12-3/TRBV12-4	TRBJ1-1	CASSLNRQVNTEAFF	TGTGCCAGCAGTTTAAACCGACAGGTGAACACTGAAGCTTTCTTT
-	-	TRBV20-1	TRBJ1-4	CSARDEFINEKLFF	TGCAGTGCTAGAGACGAATTTATTAATGAAAAACTGTTTTTT
-	-	TRBV14	TRBJ1-1	CASSRQMNTEAFF	TGTGCCAGCAGCCGACAGATGAACACTGAAGCTTTCTTT
-	-	TRBV29-1	TRBJ2-3	CSVGFRTDTQYF	TGCAGCGTAGGTTTCCGGACAGATACGCAGTATTTT
-	TRBD2	TRBV6-2/TRBV6-3	TRBJ2-1	CASSYPGTSGGPYAEQFF	TGTGCCAGCAGTTACCCGGGGACTAGCGGGGGCCCCTACGCTGAGCAGTTCTTC
-	-	TRBV7-9	TRBJ2-7	CASSPGGSSYEQYF	TGTGCCAGCAGCCCCGGCGGCAGCTCCTACGAGCAGTACTTC
-	-	TRBV21-1	TRBJ1-5	CASSKSLGAGWNQPQHF	TGTGCCAGCAGCAAATCCCTGGGGGCAGGGTGGAATCAGCCCCAGCATTTT
-	-	TRBV20-1	TRBJ2-4	CSAPLENIQYF	TGCAGTGCTCCCCTTGAAAACATTCAGTACTTC
-	-	TRBV4-2	TRBJ2-3	CASSQGPGATDTQYF	TGTGCCAGCAGCCAAGGCCCGGGGGCCACAGATACGCAGTATTTT
-	TRBD1	TRBV7-8	TRBJ2-7	CASSRDRSDEQYF	TGTGCCAGCAGCCGGGACAGGTCAGACGAGCAGTACTTC
-	-	TRBV20-1	TRBJ1-2	CSARDLTGYTF	TGCAGTGCTAGAGATCTGACAGGCTACACCTTC
-	TRBD1	TRBV25-1	TRBJ2-1	CASSDAKPGQGWNEQFF	TGTGCCAGCAGTGATGCAAAACCGGGACAGGGGTGGAATGAGCAGTTCTTC
-	-	TRBV4-1	TRBJ1-3	CASSVMAGSGNTIYF	TGCGCCAGCAGCGTGATGGCCGGCTCTGGAAACACCATATATTTT
-	-	TRBV4-2	TRBJ1-2	CASSRDSREGYTF	TGTGCCAGCAGTCGGGATTCGAGGGAGGGCTACACCTTC
-	TRBD1	TRBV15	TRBJ2-3	CATSRSLGQVADTQYF	TGTGCCACCAGCAGGTCCCTGGGACAGGTGGCAGATACGCAGTATTTT
-	-	TRBV15	TRBJ2-5	CATSRDRGETQYF	TGTGCCACCAGCAGAGATCGCGGCGAGACCCAGTACTTC